This TCR beta chain emerged from a study of blood T cell repertoires in COVID-19. Study background: Samples of COVID-19 (acute and convalescent) were obtained from the United States, Italy and Spain. T cells, B-cell-depleted T cells, or PBMCs supplied cDNA or gDNA.

Original processing methods: How many nucleated cells were present was estimated from reference gene primer amplification. Here immunoSEQ multiplex PCR was the method, and the copy in TCRdb shows in-frame clones only, minus some. That table supplies the V and J calls and clone size; D and trimming were determined from the DNA. The top ten clones hold roughly 2.7% of a sample with fewer than 250,000 clones, more than 80% of them seen once. After removal of 1 base from V and 2 bases from J, the junction contained 4 bases not matched to a gene. The CDR3 length is 15 residues. Germline CDR1 and CDR2: LNHNV and YYDKDF (reference sequence).

The rearrangement links TRBV15 to TRBJ2-7; TRBD1 matches at 8 bases. This receptor was identified in a man aged 30-40 years with COVID-19, enrolled during active disease. Sequenced sample: peripheral blood. The DNA for the CDR3 is TGTGCCACCAGCAGAGGACAGGGGCCTACCTACGAGCAGTACTTC. Translation: CATSRGQGPTYEQYF.